The 24 T cell receptor beta chains below all came from one sample that was sequenced in a study of cytomegalovirus exposure and HLA in healthy donors. The PCR ran on 60 Vbeta and 13 Jbeta primers. Sequencing was performed with immunoSEQ multiplex PCR; in TCRdb, only in-frame clones are kept and a portion is missing. The sample lists 160,000 or so clones; approximately 80% were seen once. Sequenced input: PBMCs. The source is a man in his 60s in good health and CMV-seronegative.

The gene calls are TRBV30 and TRBJ2-7, with 12 bases aligning to TRBD2. V was pared by 2 bases and J by 7 bases, with 15 bases of the junction left unmatched. The CDR3 consists of 17 residues. Germline V gene lookup returns CDR1 GTSNPN and CDR2 SVGIG (reference sequence). CDR3 DNA: TGTGCCTGGAGTCTCCTTTTGGACACTAGCGGGAGGTATGAGCAGTACTTC. This encodes CAWSLLLDTSGRYEQYF. The entire variable domain, with the rest obtained from reference TRBV30 and TRBJ2-7, is as follows: SQTIHQWPATLVQPVGSPLSLECTVEGTSNPNLYWYRQAAGRGLQLLFYSVGIGQISSEVPQNLSASRPQDRQFILSSKKLLLSDSGFYLCAWSLLLDTSGRYEQYFGPGTRLTVT.

V usage is TRBV28 and J usage is TRBJ1-6, with D unresolved. This CDR3 spans 14 amino acids. The ends were cut back, 10 bases at V and 4 bases at J, with 14 bases in the middle. The germline V gene has CDR1 MDHEN and CDR2 SYDVKM. The CDR3 sequence is CATLDSGYNSPLHF. CDR3 in DNA: TGTGCCACCCTCGATAGCGGATATAATTCACCCCTCCACTTT.

The gene calls are TRBV5-4 and TRBJ1-5; possible D gene TRBD1, 6 bases. Germline loops: CDR1 SGHNT, CDR2 YYREEE (reference sequence). Trimming stripped 0 bases from V and 11 bases from J, with 15 bases between. The CDR3 totals 14 residues. This CDR3 is CASSLDRAGGAQHF. CDR3 in DNA: TGTGCCAGCAGCTTGGACAGGGCCGGAGGAGCCCAGCATTTT.

This chain uses TRBV30 with TRBJ2-3; TRBD2 is a possible D gene (7 bases). The CDR3 length is 16 residues. With 2 bases removed from V and 3 bases from J, the gap between germline ends came to 18 bases. The germline CDR1 and CDR2 sequences are GTSNPN and SVGIG (reference sequence). CDR3 in DNA: TGTGCCTGGAGTAAAGGGGGGAGGGTGGGTACAGATACGCAGTATTTT. Its protein product is CAWSKGGRVGTDTQYF.

This clone was detected only once. This chain joins TRBV7-8 and TRBJ1-1, with 7 nucleotides matching TRBD1. The V and J ends lost 5 bases and 3 bases, in that order; junction bases with no gene match: 6. The CDR3 extends over 14 amino acids. Germline V CDR1 and CDR2: SGHVS, FQNEAQ. This CDR3 is CASSHRGGYTEAFF. The CDR3 DNA reads TGTGCCAGCAGCCACAGGGGAGGTTACACTGAAGCTTTCTTT.

The chain carries TRBV15 and TRBJ2-3; no definite D call. CDR1 is LNHNV and CDR2 is YYDKDF in the germline V gene (reference sequence). The CDR3 is made up of 14 amino acids. Deletions cut 0 bases from V and 1 base from J, with 5 bases between. The CDR3 DNA reads as TGTGCCACCAGCAGAGATCGCGGCACAGATACGCAGTATTTT. Protein: CATSRDRGTDTQYF.

This clone was detected only a few times. V gene TRBV5-5 combines with J gene TRBJ1-1; weak D call: TRBD1 (5 bases). Trimming took off 4 bases at V and 5 bases at J, with 15 bases between the two ends. Germline V gene data show CDR1 as SGHKS and CDR2 as YYEKEE (reference sequence). The CDR3 totals 14 residues. DNA for the CDR3: TGTGCCAGCAGCGGCCAATTGGGGGGGACTGAAGCTTTCTTT. Encoded protein: CASSGQLGGTEAFF.

J is TRBJ2-7 and V is TRBV5-5; 7 bases agree with TRBD2. V lost 3 bases and J lost 3; bases outside the gene matches: 6. The CDR3 has 14 amino acids. The germline V gene has CDR1 SGHKS and CDR2 YYEKEE (reference sequence). The CDR3 DNA reads TGTGCCAGCAGCTACTGGCTAGCGGACTACGAGCAGTACTTC. Protein: CASSYWLADYEQYF.

The chain is built from TRBV29-1 and TRBJ1-5, with a tentative D call TRBD1 (6 bases). Germline V gene lookup returns CDR1 SQVTM and CDR2 ANQGSEA. The CDR3 extends over 15 amino acids. Trimming stripped 7 bases from V and 4 bases from J, with 20 bases between. CDR3 bases: TGCAGCGCTATCCTTACAGGGTTCGAAAATCAGCCCCAGCATTTT. Encoded protein: CSAILTGFENQPQHF.

This chain joins TRBV12-5 and TRBJ2-7; D is unresolved. The ends were cut back, 3 bases at V and 3 bases at J, with 3 bases in the middle. Germline loops: CDR1 LGHNT, CDR2 FRNRAP. CDR3 length: 11 amino acids. The CDR3 nucleotides read TGTGCTAGTGGTTTATACTACGAGCAGTACTTC. Encoded protein: CASGLYYEQYF.

This clone was detected only a few times. In the same sample, other DNA sequences code for this CDR3. The CDR3, as DNA: TGTGCCAGCAGCCTGGACAGGGGCCCGGGAAACACCATATATTTT. This sequence encodes CASSLDRGPGNTIYF. The chain couples TRBV5-4 to TRBJ1-3; 9 bases line up with TRBD1. The CDR3 length is 15 residues. From germline, CDR1 is SGHNT and CDR2 YYREEE (reference sequence). The V segment lost 4 bases and the J segment 4 bases; nucleotides outside the gene matches: 6.

The chain recombines TRBV5-1 with TRBJ1-1; 9 nucleotides match TRBD1. This CDR3 is 15 amino acids long. Trimming took 4 bases from V and 3 from J; bases not matched to a gene: 7. Germline CDR1 is SGHRS and CDR2 is YFSETQ. CDR3 sequence (DNA): TGCGCCAGCAGCAACGAAGGACAGGGGCACACTGAAGCTTTCTTT. Residues: CASSNEGQGHTEAFF.

This rearrangement joins TRBV6-5 to TRBJ2-7; D not resolved. The CDR3 runs 14 residues. Germline loops: CDR1 MNHEY, CDR2 SVGAGI. Trimming removed 2 bases from V and 0 bases from J, with 8 bases in between. CDR3 sequence: CASSYDWSSYEQYF. The CDR3 nucleotides are TGTGCCAGCAGTTACGACTGGAGCTCCTACGAGCAGTACTTC.

The chain has TRBV27 and TRBJ2-3; possibly TRBD1 for D (6 bases). Per germline, CDR1 MNHEY and CDR2 SMNVEV (reference sequence). V lost 11 bases, J lost 4 bases, and 13 bases lay in between. CDR3 length: 12 residues. CDR3 residues: CAAQGSADTQYF. The CDR3 DNA reads TGTGCCGCTCAGGGGTCGGCAGATACGCAGTATTTT.

Only a few counts were recorded for this clone. V gene TRBV28 combines with J gene TRBJ2-5; TRBD2 might be the D (6 bases). V lost 2 bases and J lost 0, with 7 bases in between. This CDR3 is 14 amino acids long. CDR1 is MDHEN and CDR2 is SYDVKM in the germline V gene. The CDR3 here is CASSLGGYQETQYF. The CDR3 DNA follows: TGTGCCAGCAGTTTAGGGGGGTACCAAGAGACCCAGTACTTC.

There are a few counts of this clone. The CDR3 DNA follows: TGCGCCAGCAGTCTAGGGGATTGGAACACTGAAGCTTTCTTT. It translates to CASSLGDWNTEAFF. The chain has TRBV5-1 and TRBJ1-1, with a tentative D call TRBD1 (5 bases). The CDR3 spans 14 residues. Trimming removed 5 bases from V and 1 base from J, with 12 bases in between. Per the germline V gene, CDR1 is SGHRS and CDR2 is YFSETQ.

The chain joins TRBV25-1 to TRBJ2-1, with D unclear. CDR1 is MGHDK and CDR2 is SYGVNS in the germline V gene. Trimming took 7 bases from V and 0 from J, leaving 7 bases between them. This CDR3 region has 13 residues. The DNA of the CDR3 is TGTGCCAGCATCGGTCCCTCCTACAATGAGCAGTTCTTC. Its translation is CASIGPSYNEQFF.

V gene TRBV2 combines with J gene TRBJ2-7, with TRBD1 matching 8 bases. In germline, CDR1 is SNHLY, CDR2 FYNNEI. The J segment lost 0 bases and the V segment lost 7 bases, leaving 32 bases of the junction unmatched. The CDR3 covers 23 residues. This CDR3 reads CASNLPSESRGNSGQVSSYEQYF. Here the CDR3 DNA reads TGTGCCAGCAACTTACCATCCGAAAGTAGGGGTAATTCGGGACAGGTGAGCTCCTACGAGCAGTACTTC.

The rearrangement joins TRBV19 to TRBJ2-5, with TRBD2 matching over 7 bases. Per the germline V gene, CDR1 is LNHDA and CDR2 is SQIVND (reference sequence). J gave up 10 bases and V 4 bases, and 12 bases lay outside the gene matches. The CDR3 runs 14 residues. The CDR3 loop reads CASSSGSDPRDQYF. The CDR3 DNA follows: TGTGCCAGTAGTAGCGGGAGTGACCCACGAGACCAGTACTTC.

This clone was picked up one time. The J gene is TRBJ1-1, the V gene TRBV6-1; D gene unclear. Deletions cut 2 bases from V and 3 bases from J, with 10 bases between. The CDR3 has 14 amino acids. Germline lookup yields CDR1 MNHNS and CDR2 SASEGT. The CDR3 nucleotides are TGTGCCAGCAGTGAATTGGAGGGATACACTGAAGCTTTCTTT. Translation gives CASSELEGYTEAFF.

V gene TRBV7-6 combines with J gene TRBJ2-7; the D gene is possibly TRBD2 (5 bases). V lost 2 bases and J lost 4, with 9 bases in between. CDR1 SGHVS and CDR2 FNYEAQ come from the germline V gene. The CDR3 runs 13 residues. For the CDR3, the DNA is TGTGCCAGCAGCTTAAGACGGGAATACGAGCAGTACTTC. Its protein product is CASSLRREYEQYF.

The V and J genes are TRBV19 and TRBJ1-2, with 7 positions matching TRBD1. Germline V gene data show CDR1 as LNHDA and CDR2 as SQIVND (reference sequence). This CDR3 has 14 amino acids. J lost 7 bases, V lost 4 bases, and 9 bases had no gene match. Written as DNA, the CDR3 is TGTGCCAGTAGTACCGGTCCGACAGGGTTTGGCTACACCTTC. It is translated as CASSTGPTGFGYTF.

This clone was seen once. This chain's CDR3 is CATSRAGQTNTEAFF. The CDR3, as DNA: TGTGCCACCAGCAGAGCCGGACAGACGAACACTGAAGCTTTCTTT. V gene TRBV15 combines with J gene TRBJ1-1; possible D gene TRBD1, 6 bases. The V gene lost 1 base and the J gene lost 1 base, with 10 bases spanning the gap. This CDR3 is built from 15 residues. The germline CDR1 and CDR2 sequences are LNHNV and YYDKDF (reference sequence).

The gene calls are TRBV7-9 and TRBJ2-3; D call uncertain. This CDR3 comprises 11 residues. V was cut by 2 bases and J by 5 bases, with 2 bases left in between. Germline assignment: CDR1 SEHNR and CDR2 FQNEAQ (reference sequence). CDR3 in DNA: TGTGCCAGCAGCTTACAAGATACGCAGTATTTT. Its protein product is CASSLQDTQYF.